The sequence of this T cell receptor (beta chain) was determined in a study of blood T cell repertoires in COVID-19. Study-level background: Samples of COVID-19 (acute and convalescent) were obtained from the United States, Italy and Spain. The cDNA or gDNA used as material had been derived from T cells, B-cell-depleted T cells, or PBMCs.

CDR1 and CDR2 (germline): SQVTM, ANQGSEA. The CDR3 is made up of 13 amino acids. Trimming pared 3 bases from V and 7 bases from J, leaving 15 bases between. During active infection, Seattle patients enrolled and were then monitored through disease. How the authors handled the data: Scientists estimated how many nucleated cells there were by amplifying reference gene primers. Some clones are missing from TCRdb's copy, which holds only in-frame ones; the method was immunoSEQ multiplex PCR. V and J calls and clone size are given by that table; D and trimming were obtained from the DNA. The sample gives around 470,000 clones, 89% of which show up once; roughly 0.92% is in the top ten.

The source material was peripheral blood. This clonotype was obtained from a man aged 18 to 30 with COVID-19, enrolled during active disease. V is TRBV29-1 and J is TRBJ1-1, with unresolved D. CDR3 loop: CSVEREVLYEAFF. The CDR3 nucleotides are TGCAGCGTTGAGAGGGAGGTCCTGTATGAAGCTTTCTTT.